The 16 T cell receptor beta chains below come from one sample, sequenced in a study of CD8+CD57+ T cells in acquired aplastic anemia. TCR beta VDJ and CDR3 were profiled, and genomic DNA was the template. From the reads, TCRdb called clonotypes with MiXCR, one entry per CDR3 protein. The data contain fewer than 250,000 distinct CDR3 sequences, approximately 49% of them seen just once; the ten biggest clones take up roughly 15%. Specimen: sorted CD4+, CD8+, or CD8+CD57+ T cells (not recorded which) from PBMCs. The receptors come from a human donor in good health, serving as a control.

The chain employs TRBV12-3 or TRBV12-4 and TRBJ1-4; 7 bases agree with TRBD1. This CDR3 is 14 amino acids long. With V trimmed by 9 bases and J by 5 bases, 9 bases remained unmatched. As DNA, the CDR3 is TGTGCCAGTCGACAGGACAGGATAAATGAAAAACTGTTTTTT. It specifies CASRQDRINEKLFF.

The CDR3 nucleotides are TGTGCCAGCAGTTTGCGGTCGACAGGCCAATACGAGCAGTACTTC. Protein product: CASSLRSTGQYEQYF. J is TRBJ2-7 and V is TRBV12-3 or TRBV12-4; a possible D gene is TRBD1 (6 bases). Trimming removed 3 bases at V and 4 bases at J, with 16 bases between. This CDR3 is built from 15 residues.

The chain couples TRBV5-4 to TRBJ2-7, with 8 nucleotides matching TRBD1. The germline gives CDR1 SGHNT, CDR2 YYREEE (reference sequence). The CDR3 consists of 15 residues. The junction had 11 bases not matched to a gene; V was cut back by 0 bases and J by 9 bases. As DNA, the CDR3 is TGTGCCAGCAGCTTGGGACAGGGGCTTGCCCTAACGCAGTACTTC. This sequence encodes CASSLGQGLALTQYF.

The sample holds many counts of this clonotype. The chain links TRBV20-1 to TRBJ1-3, with D perhaps TRBD1 (5 bases). The CDR3 contains 15 residues. Germline CDR1 reads DFQATT; CDR2 reads SNEGSKA (reference sequence). Trimming removed 0 bases at V and 4 bases at J, with 13 bases between. CDR3 nucleotide sequence: TGCAGTGCTAGAGATTGGACATCCCAAGGAAACACCATATATTTT. Translated: CSARDWTSQGNTIYF.

As regards this clonotype: A much more abundant neighbour one base away suggests this may be a read error. The conserved phenylalanine or tryptophan normally closing the CDR3 is absent here, so this likely arose from a read error. V and J are TRBV6-2 or TRBV6-3 and TRBJ2-3; a weak D match, TRBD2 (5 bases). Trimming removed 11 bases from V and 5 bases from J, with 17 bases in between. Germline CDR1 is MNHEY and CDR2 is SVGEGT. The CDR3 spans 13 residues. The DNA for the CDR3 is TGTGCCGGCCGTTCCACACGGGAAGATACGCAGTATCTT. Its protein product is CAGRSTREDTQYL.

The chain carries TRBV20-1 and TRBJ2-5; D possibly corresponds to TRBD1 (5 bases). Germline V gene sequence: CDR1 DFQATT, CDR2 SNEGSKA (reference sequence). Trimming pared 3 bases from V and 1 base from J, leaving 9 bases between. The CDR3 sequence is 13 residues long. The CDR3 protein is CSASSTVQETQYF. CDR3 in DNA: TGCAGTGCTAGTTCGACAGTCCAAGAGACCCAGTACTTC.

The chain is built from TRBV20-1 and TRBJ2-3; D is uncertain. The CDR3 is 14 amino acids. With 0 bases removed from V and 0 bases from J, the gap between germline ends came to 7 bases. Germline lookup yields CDR1 DFQATT and CDR2 SNEGSKA (reference sequence). The DNA of the CDR3 is TGCAGTGCTAGAGATAGCCTAAGCACAGATACGCAGTATTTT. Encoded protein: CSARDSLSTDTQYF.

This clonotype was detected ten times or more. The chain joins TRBV24-1 to TRBJ2-3; 10 positions match TRBD2. Germline V gene sequence: CDR1 KGHDR, CDR2 SFDVKD. Trimming took 1 base from V and 5 from J; bases not matched to a gene: 5. This CDR3 is built from 16 residues. CDR3 residues: CATSDLAGGQRDTQYF. CDR3 nucleotide sequence: TGTGCCACCAGTGATTTAGCGGGGGGGCAGAGAGATACGCAGTATTTT.

Only a few counts were recorded for this clonotype. A much more abundant neighbour one base away suggests this may be a read error. The chain recombines TRBV6-6 with TRBJ1-2; D unresolved. The CDR3 contains 16 residues. Trimming took 4 bases from V and 4 from J, leaving 19 bases between them. Looked up from germline, CDR1 is MNHNY and CDR2 is SVGAGI (reference sequence). CDR3 DNA: TGTGCCAGCAGTTCGGGGTCAGCCCACGGGATCTATGGCTACACCTTC. Its protein product is CASSSGSAHGIYGYTF.

This clonotype was seen repeatedly, ten times or more. J is TRBJ2-1 and V is TRBV5-1; a weak D match, TRBD2 (6 bases). Per germline, CDR1 SGHRS and CDR2 YFSETQ. This CDR3 contains 15 residues. Trimming removed 0 bases at V and 5 bases at J, with 12 bases between. CDR3 protein: CASSLAAGINNEQFF. The CDR3 DNA reads as TGCGCCAGCAGCTTGGCCGCGGGGATAAACAATGAGCAGTTCTTC.

A single count supports this clonotype. This may stem from a read error, because a much larger clone lies one nucleotide away. The chain couples TRBV10-2 to TRBJ1-4; weak D call: TRBD1 (6 bases). CDR1 and CDR2 (germline): WSHSY, SAAADI. The CDR3 covers 15 residues. In DNA, the CDR3 is TGTGCCAGCAGTTACTCGGGGGCCGCGGAAGAAAAACTGTTTTTT. Translating it yields CASSYSGAAEEKLFF.

The V and J genes are TRBV7-3 and TRBJ2-1; 9 bases map to TRBD2. CDR1 is SGHTA and CDR2 is FQGTGA in the germline V gene. The CDR3 length is 16 residues. The trim removed 5 bases at V and 8 bases at J, leaving 13 bases unmatched. The CDR3 nucleotides are TGTGCCAGCAGCCCTGTCGCTAGCGGGATAGTTCATGAGCAGTTCTTC. Amino acid sequence: CASSPVASGIVHEQFF.

V gene TRBV12-3 or TRBV12-4 combines with J gene TRBJ1-2, with 8 bases aligning to TRBD1. V trimming: 3 bases; J trimming: 2 bases; junction bases outside the gene matches: 2. This CDR3 spans 14 amino acids. The CDR3 bases are TGTGCCAGCAGTTTGACAGGGGAGAACTATGGCTACACCTTC. Encoded protein: CASSLTGENYGYTF.

This clonotype was picked up many times. This chain uses TRBV19 with TRBJ1-1; possible D gene TRBD1, 5 bases. There are 17 residues in the CDR3. Trimming cost V 3 bases and J 5 bases, with 22 bases left between them. Germline V gives CDR1 LNHDA, CDR2 SQIVND (reference sequence). The CDR3 is CASSMQSQGLIRTEAFF. CDR3 DNA sequence: TGTGCCAGTAGTATGCAGAGCCAGGGATTGATACGAACTGAAGCTTTCTTT.

Comment on this clonotype: A much more abundant neighbour one base away suggests this may be a read error. This CDR3 is missing its conserved last phenylalanine or tryptophan, likely due to a read error. The genes are TRBV25-1 and TRBJ1-1; the D is unclear. Trimming shortened V by 5 bases and J by 1 base, and 11 bases separated the two germline ends. CDR3 length: 14 residues. Germline V CDR1 and CDR2: MGHDK, SYGVNS. The CDR3, as DNA: TGTGCCAGCAGTTTATCGAGACCGAACACTGAAGCTTTCATT. Its translation: CASSLSRPNTEAFI.

The chain joins TRBV4-2 to TRBJ2-2; possible D gene TRBD1, 5 bases. Germline-derived CDR1 and CDR2 are LGHNA and YNFKEQ. CDR3 size: 14 residues. V lost 3 bases, J lost 1 base, and 6 bases lay in between. The DNA of the CDR3 is TGTGCCAGCAGCCAGGGGCTGAACACCGGGGAGCTGTTTTTT. Residues: CASSQGLNTGELFF.